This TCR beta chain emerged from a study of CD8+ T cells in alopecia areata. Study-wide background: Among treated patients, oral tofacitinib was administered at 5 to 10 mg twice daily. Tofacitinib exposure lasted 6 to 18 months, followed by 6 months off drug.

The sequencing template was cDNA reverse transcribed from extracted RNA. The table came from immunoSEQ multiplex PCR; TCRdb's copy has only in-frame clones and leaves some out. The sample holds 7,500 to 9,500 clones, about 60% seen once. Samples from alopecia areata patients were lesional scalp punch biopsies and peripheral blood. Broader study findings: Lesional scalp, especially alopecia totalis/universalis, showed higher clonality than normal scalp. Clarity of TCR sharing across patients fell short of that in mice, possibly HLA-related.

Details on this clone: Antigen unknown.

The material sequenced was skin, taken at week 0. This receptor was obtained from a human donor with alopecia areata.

CDR3 nucleotides: TGCGCCAGCAGCCTCGGGACTAGCGGGAACTCCTACGAGCAGTACTTC. Amino acid sequence: CASSLGTSGNSYEQYF. The chain couples TRBV5-1 to TRBJ2-7; 13 positions match TRBD2. J was trimmed by 0 bases and V by 4 bases; bases with no gene match: 4. In germline, CDR1 is SGHRS, CDR2 YFSETQ. This CDR3 has 16 amino acids. The full variable domain, its missing parts supplied by reference TRBV5-1 and TRBJ2-7, is KAGVTQTPRYLIKTRGQQVTLSCSPISGHRSVSWYQQTPGQGLQFLFEYFSETQRNKGNFPGRFSGRQFSNSRSEMNVSTLELGDSALYLCASSLGTSGNSYEQYFGPGTRLTVT.